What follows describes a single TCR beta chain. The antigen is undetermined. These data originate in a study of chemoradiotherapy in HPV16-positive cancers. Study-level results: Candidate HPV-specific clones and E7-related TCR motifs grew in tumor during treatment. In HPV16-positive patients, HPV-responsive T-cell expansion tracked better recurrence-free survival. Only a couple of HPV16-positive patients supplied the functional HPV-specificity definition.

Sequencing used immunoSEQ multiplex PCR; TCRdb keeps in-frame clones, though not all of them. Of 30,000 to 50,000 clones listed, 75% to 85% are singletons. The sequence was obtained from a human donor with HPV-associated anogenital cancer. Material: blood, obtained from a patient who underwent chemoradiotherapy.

CDR3 protein: CASSLGGTRETQYF. Here the CDR3 DNA reads TGTGCCAGCAGCTTAGGCGGGACTAGGGAGACCCAGTACTTC. The chain uses TRBV7-9 and TRBJ2-5, with 8 bases that match TRBD2. After removal of 1 base from V and 5 bases from J, the junction contained 3 bases not matched to a gene. Germline V lookup: CDR1 SEHNR, CDR2 FQNEAQ (reference sequence). This CDR3 has 14 residues.